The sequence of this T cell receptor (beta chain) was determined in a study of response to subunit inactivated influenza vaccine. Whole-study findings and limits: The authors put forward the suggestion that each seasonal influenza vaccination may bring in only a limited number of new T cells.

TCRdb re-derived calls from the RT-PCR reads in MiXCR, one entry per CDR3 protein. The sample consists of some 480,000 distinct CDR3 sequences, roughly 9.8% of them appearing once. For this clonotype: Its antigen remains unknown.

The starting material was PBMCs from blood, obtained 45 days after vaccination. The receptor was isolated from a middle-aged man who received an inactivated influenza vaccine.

Here the CDR3 DNA reads TGTGCCAGCAAGAGGACGGCCTCTAATGAAAAACTGTTTTTT. Its translation is CASKRTASNEKLFF. V usage is TRBV6-1 and J usage is TRBJ1-4; no reliable D call. The CDR3 spans 14 residues. Between the trimmed V and J ends, which lost 7 bases and 3 bases, there was a span of 12 bases. Per germline, CDR1 MNHNS and CDR2 SASEGT.